These 28 T cell receptor beta chains were all obtained from the same sample, sequenced in a study of T cells in Graves' hyperthyroidism and ophthalmopathy. Amplification targeted TCR beta CDR3 regions from RNA transcripts. When the TCR CDR3 underwent first-round RT-PCR, the HTBI primer set was used. MiXCR, run by TCRdb on the multiplex PCR reads, gives a single entry per CDR3 protein. The sample lists roughly 240,000 distinct CDR3 sequences; about 17% were seen once. Source material: blood. The origin of the receptors is a woman aged 18-29 years with Graves' ophthalmopathy.

In its sample, this clonotype was seen many times. The chain couples TRBV7-9 to TRBJ2-2; D unresolved. V was trimmed by 6 bases and J by 3 bases, leaving 8 bases between them. Germline V gene sequence: CDR1 SEHNR, CDR2 FQNEAQ (reference sequence). CDR3 length equals 13 residues. CDR3 amino acids: CASRTVDTGELFF. CDR3 in DNA: TGTGCCAGCAGAACCGTGGACACCGGGGAGCTGTTTTTT.

This clonotype has a count of ten or more. The chain joins TRBV20-1 to TRBJ2-7; maybe TRBD1 (6 bases). Germline-derived CDR1 and CDR2 are DFQATT and SNEGSKA (reference sequence). The V and J ends lost 3 bases and 4 bases respectively, with 16 bases between them. This CDR3 contains 14 residues. The CDR3 is CSASWGKRGYEQYF. The CDR3 DNA sequence: TGCAGTGCTAGCTGGGGAAAAAGGGGGTACGAGCAGTACTTC.

This clonotype has a count of ten or more. The chain couples TRBV7-8 to TRBJ1-1, with 7 bases fitting TRBD1. This CDR3 has 13 residues. Looked up from germline, CDR1 is SGHVS and CDR2 is FQNEAQ. Germline trimming cut 4 bases from V and 7 bases from J; bases unmatched to any gene: 6. This CDR3 reads CASSSDRADEAFF. CDR3 DNA: TGTGCCAGCAGCTCCGACAGGGCTGATGAAGCTTTCTTT.

This chain links TRBV12-3 or TRBV12-4 with TRBJ2-7; 8 nucleotides agree with TRBD1. V shed 5 bases, J shed 3 bases, and the junction held 12 bases outside the gene matches. This CDR3 is 16 amino acids long. CDR3 residues: CASSPPGRGPLYEQYF. CDR3 DNA: TGTGCCAGCAGTCCCCCCGGCAGGGGGCCCCTCTACGAGCAGTACTTC.

V and J are TRBV6-1 and TRBJ2-2; unclear D gene. This CDR3 has 13 residues. The ends were cut back, 2 bases at V and 5 bases at J, with 6 bases in the middle. Looked up from germline, CDR1 is MNHNS and CDR2 is SASEGT. CDR3 region: CASSELGTGELFF. The CDR3 DNA reads TGTGCCAGCAGTGAACTGGGTACCGGGGAGCTGTTTTTT.

The J gene is TRBJ2-3, the V gene TRBV20-1, with 9 bases fitting TRBD2. CDR1 is DFQATT and CDR2 is SNEGSKA in the germline V gene (reference sequence). J was trimmed by 1 base and V by 3 bases; bases with no gene match: 2. This CDR3 spans 14 amino acids. CDR3: CSARTSGRTDTQYF. The CDR3 DNA follows: TGCAGTGCTAGGACTAGCGGCCGCACAGATACGCAGTATTTT.

This clonotype was recorded at least ten times. The gene calls are TRBV20-1 and TRBJ1-1, with 7 bases matching TRBD1. The junction had 6 bases not matched to a gene; V was cut back by 5 bases and J by 3 bases. The germline V gene has CDR1 DFQATT and CDR2 SNEGSKA (reference sequence). The CDR3 totals 13 residues. The CDR3 is CSALRDSYTEAFF. The CDR3 DNA sequence: TGCAGTGCTTTGCGGGACAGTTACACTGAAGCTTTCTTT.

This clonotype was counted many times. The V and J genes are TRBV5-4 and TRBJ1-1; the D is unclear. Trimming left V 0 bases short and J 3 bases short, with 6 bases between. The CDR3 totals 13 residues. In germline, CDR1 is SGHNT, CDR2 YYREEE (reference sequence). CDR3 amino acids: CASSLDPYTEAFF. The CDR3, as DNA: TGTGCCAGCAGCTTGGACCCTTACACTGAAGCTTTCTTT. Supplemented by reference TRBV5-4 and TRBJ1-1, the full variable domain reads ETGVTQSPTHLIKTRGQQVTLRCSSQSGHNTVSWYQQALGQGPQFIFQYYREEENGRGNFPPRFSGLQFPNYSSELNVNALELDDSALYLCASSLDPYTEAFFGQGTRLTVV.

At least ten counts were recorded for this clonotype. The genes are TRBV29-1 and TRBJ1-3; D may be TRBD1 (5 bases). Germline V gives CDR1 SQVTM, CDR2 ANQGSEA. This CDR3 region has 17 residues. V was shortened by 4 bases and J by 0 bases, with 19 bases between the two germline ends. The CDR3 loop is CSVGLGPRGVSGNTIYF. CDR3 sequence (DNA): TGCAGCGTTGGCCTAGGGCCCCGAGGGGTCTCTGGAAACACCATATATTTT. Drawing the rest from reference TRBV29-1 and TRBJ1-3, the complete variable domain is SAVISQKPSRDICQRGTSLTIQCQVDSQVTMMFWYRQQPGQSLTLIATANQGSEATYESGFVIDKFPISRPNLTFSTLTVSNMSPEDSSIYLCSVGLGPRGVSGNTIYFGEGSWLTVV.

This clonotype was observed many times. V and J are TRBV3-1 and TRBJ2-2; unclear D gene. CDR3 size: 11 residues. V lost 6 bases and J lost 6, with 5 bases in between. CDR1 and CDR2 (germline): LGHDT, YNNKEL (reference sequence). The chain's CDR3 is CASRLAGELFF. CDR3 DNA: TGTGCCAGCAGGCTGGCCGGGGAGCTGTTTTTT.

This clonotype was seen repeatedly, ten times or more. This chain connects TRBV7-8 to TRBJ1-2, with D possibly TRBD1 on 5 matching bases. V gave up 4 bases and J gave up 4 bases, with 13 bases separating them. Germline V gene data show CDR1 as SGHVS and CDR2 as FQNEAQ. This CDR3 has 14 residues. The CDR3 region is CASSSGTAAYGYTF. The CDR3 DNA sequence: TGTGCCAGCAGCTCCGGGACGGCAGCCTATGGCTACACCTTC. Together with reference TRBV7-8 and TRBJ1-2, the CDR3 gives the full variable domain: GAGVSQSPRYKVAKRGQDVALRCDPISGHVSLFWYQQALGQGPEFLTYFQNEAQLDKSGLPSDRFFAERPEGSVSTLKIQRTQQEDSAVYLCASSSGTAAYGYTFGSGTRLTVV.

This clonotype has more than one count but fewer than ten. The chain joins TRBV4-2 to TRBJ2-3; 8 bases are a match to TRBD2. CDR3 length: 15 amino acids. Germline assignment: CDR1 LGHNA and CDR2 YNFKEQ. V dropped 0 bases and J dropped 6; count of bases not matched to a gene: 5. The CDR3 DNA sequence: TGTGCCAGCAGCCAAGACTCGGGACTAGGGGATACGCAGTATTTT. Protein: CASSQDSGLGDTQYF.

Ten or more counts support this clonotype. V is TRBV7-8 and J is TRBJ2-5; TRBD2 matches at 8 bases. The germline gives CDR1 SGHVS, CDR2 FQNEAQ. V lost 4 bases, J lost 3 bases, and 4 bases stayed unmatched. The CDR3 sequence is 14 residues long. The CDR3 is CASSSEAGEETQYF. Here the CDR3 DNA reads TGTGCCAGCAGCTCTGAAGCGGGAGAAGAGACCCAGTACTTC. The full variable domain, in which reference TRBV7-8 and TRBJ2-5 provide the parts outside the CDR3, is GAGVSQSPRYKVAKRGQDVALRCDPISGHVSLFWYQQALGQGPEFLTYFQNEAQLDKSGLPSDRFFAERPEGSVSTLKIQRTQQEDSAVYLCASSSEAGEETQYFGPGTRLLVL.

There are many counts of this clonotype. The rearrangement links TRBV24-1 to TRBJ2-3; D unresolved. V was cut by 4 bases and J by 1 base, with 11 bases left in between. The germline CDR1 and CDR2 sequences are KGHDR and SFDVKD. The CDR3 loop spans 15 amino acids. The CDR3, as DNA: TGTGCCACCAGTGAAGTAAACGGCCGCACAGATACGCAGTATTTT. It specifies CATSEVNGRTDTQYF.

This clonotype was recorded many times. This chain uses TRBV13 with TRBJ1-2; TRBD1 agrees at 9 bases. V dropped 5 bases and J dropped 8; count of bases not matched to a gene: 9. The CDR3 consists of 14 residues. Germline assignment: CDR1 PRHDT and CDR2 FYEKMQ (reference sequence). The CDR3 loop reads CASSTTGGGRGYTF. The CDR3 bases are TGTGCCAGCAGCACAACAGGGGGCGGGAGGGGCTACACCTTC.

Many counts were recorded for this clonotype. The gene calls are TRBV28 and TRBJ2-6; D ambiguous. Germline assignment: CDR1 MDHEN and CDR2 SYDVKM. This CDR3 contains 10 residues. The CDR3 coding sequence is TGTGCAGCTGGGGCCAACGTCCTGACTTTC. Protein sequence: CAAGANVLTF. The whole variable domain, remainder taken from reference TRBV28 and TRBJ2-6, is DVKVTQSSRYLVKRTGEKVFLECVQDMDHENMFWYRQDPGLGLRLIYFSYDVKMKEKGDIPEGYSVSREKKERFSLILESASTNQTSMYLCAAGANVLTFGAGSRLTVL.

At least ten counts were recorded for this clonotype. This sequence joins TRBV30 and TRBJ2-2, with TRBD2 matching 9 bases. The CDR3 is 14 amino acids. Germline CDR1 reads GTSNPN; CDR2 reads SVGIG (reference sequence). The ends lost 4 bases at V and 7 bases at J; junction bases unmatched: 7. The CDR3 protein is CAWTSGIGRGELFF. The CDR3 DNA is TGTGCCTGGACTAGCGGGATTGGGCGCGGGGAGCTGTTTTTT.

The table lists this clonotype with many counts. J is TRBJ2-4 and V is TRBV28, with 8 bases matching TRBD1. The V and J ends lost 4 bases and 0 bases, in that order; junction bases with no gene match: 5. Germline CDR1 reads MDHEN; CDR2 reads SYDVKM. The CDR3 runs to 16 residues. CDR3 in amino acids: CASSSSGQGAKNIQYF. The CDR3 DNA reads TGTGCCAGCAGTTCCTCTGGACAGGGAGCCAAAAACATTCAGTACTTC.

In this sample, this clonotype turned up many times. The rearrangement links TRBV12-3 or TRBV12-4 to TRBJ1-2, with 7 positions matching TRBD1. V lost 3 bases and J lost 7; bases outside the gene matches: 14. This CDR3 contains 16 residues. The CDR3 sequence is CASSFLIYRGAGGYTF. The CDR3 DNA reads as TGTGCCAGCAGTTTCTTAATTTACAGGGGCGCAGGTGGCTACACCTTC.

There are many counts of this clonotype. CDR3 in amino acids: CASARDRYTDTQYF. Here the CDR3 DNA reads TGCGCCAGCGCCCGGGACAGATACACAGATACGCAGTATTTT. The J gene is TRBJ2-3, the V gene TRBV4-1; 7 nucleotides match TRBD1. The CDR3 extends over 14 amino acids. Losses at the gene ends were 8 bases for V and 2 bases for J; bases not matched to a gene: 7. CDR1 is MGHRA and CDR2 is YSYEKL in the germline V gene.

The table lists this clonotype with many counts. This chain connects TRBV3-1 to TRBJ2-1; the match to TRBD2 covers 9 bases. V was clipped by 2 bases and J by 4 bases; unmatched bases: 3. Germline CDR1 LGHDT, CDR2 YNNKEL (reference sequence). The CDR3 has 15 amino acids. The CDR3 spells CASSQSSGGYNEQFF. As DNA, the CDR3 is TGTGCCAGCAGCCAATCGAGCGGGGGGTACAATGAGCAGTTCTTC.

This clonotype was seen repeatedly, ten times or more. The genes are TRBV20-1 and TRBJ1-6, with 11 bases fitting TRBD1. This CDR3 region has 15 residues. With V trimmed by 4 bases and J by 10 bases, 9 bases remained unmatched. Germline values: CDR1 DFQATT, CDR2 SNEGSKA (reference sequence). CDR3 DNA sequence: TGCAGTGCTAAGACGGACAGGGGGCTTAGGTCACCCCTCCACTTT. This gives the protein CSAKTDRGLRSPLHF.

This clonotype has a count of ten or more. J is TRBJ1-1 and V is TRBV6-1; D gene uncertain. The germline gives CDR1 MNHNS, CDR2 SASEGT. The CDR3 sequence is 17 residues long. Trimming took off 5 bases at V and 4 bases at J, with 23 bases between the two ends. Here the CDR3 reads CASSYGIKLGSCTEAFF. CDR3 sequence (DNA): TGTGCCAGCAGTTACGGTATTAAATTGGGGTCTTGCACTGAAGCTTTCTTT.

This clonotype has at least ten counts. The rearrangement joins TRBV19 to TRBJ1-1, with TRBD1 matching 9 bases. Germline V gene lookup returns CDR1 LNHDA and CDR2 SQIVND (reference sequence). This CDR3 comprises 17 residues. The V and J ends lost 3 bases and 0 bases, in that order; junction bases with no gene match: 8. CDR3 bases: TGTGCCAGTAGTATCACAGGGGGCTCGTCCGTGAACACTGAAGCTTTCTTT. Translation: CASSITGGSSVNTEAFF.

There are many counts of this clonotype. This sequence joins TRBV7-9 and TRBJ2-3, with TRBD1 matching 9 bases. V dropped 0 bases and J dropped 5; count of bases not matched to a gene: 3. Germline assignment: CDR1 SEHNR and CDR2 FQNEAQ (reference sequence). CDR3 size: 15 residues. The CDR3 loop reads CASSLAQGAGDTQYF. Here the CDR3 DNA reads TGTGCCAGCAGCTTAGCACAGGGGGCTGGAGATACGCAGTATTTT.

This clonotype was recorded at least ten times. This rearrangement joins TRBV28 to TRBJ2-1; 10 bases are a match to TRBD2. The CDR3 loop spans 16 amino acids. V shed 3 bases, J shed 5 bases, and the junction held 7 bases outside the gene matches. Germline CDR1 MDHEN, CDR2 SYDVKM. In DNA form, the CDR3 reads TGTGCCAGCAGTTTTCTAGCGGGGGCTGGTGACAATGAGCAGTTCTTC. Translated, it gives CASSFLAGAGDNEQFF.

There are many counts of this clonotype. A junction boundary mismatches the germline segment, possibly from a read error. V is TRBV4-1 and J is TRBJ1-1, with 10 bases that match TRBD1. Per the germline V gene, CDR1 is MGHRA and CDR2 is YSYEKL. This CDR3 region has 16 residues. CDR3 in DNA: TGCGCCAGCAGCCAATTTACGGGACAGGGGAACAATGAAGCTTTCTTT. Translating gives CASSQFTGQGNNEAFF.

This clonotype was seen only a few times. The chain couples TRBV19 to TRBJ2-2; 7 bases are shared with TRBD2. Trimming cost V 7 bases and J 0 bases; bases outside gene matches: 8. Germline values: CDR1 LNHDA, CDR2 SQIVND (reference sequence). This CDR3 contains 16 residues. CDR3 bases: TGTGCCAGTACCGTGGGGGGGGGGACGAACACCGGGGAGCTGTTTTTT. Encoded protein: CASTVGGGTNTGELFF.